These 29 T cell receptor beta chains share one sample of origin, sequenced in a study of blood T cell repertoires in COVID-19 (dated by TCRdb to 2019 to 2021). Libraries came from the immunoSEQ multiplex PCR assay. TCRdb took this table from immuneACCESS and kept in-frame rearrangements with V and J called. Such tables lack part of the clones; where checked against another copy, unresolved V genes explain under half of the gap, and the rest is unexplained. This sample holds 150,000 to 160,000 clones; approximately 83% were observed only once. The ten largest clones add up to roughly 12% of the sample. Sequenced sample: peripheral blood. All receptors come from a woman in her fifties or sixties with COVID-19, enrolled during active disease.

The J gene is TRBJ2-3, the V gene TRBV29-1; 9 bases align to TRBD2. V gave up 0 bases and J gave up 4 bases; unmatched junction bases: 5. Germline V gives CDR1 SQVTM, CDR2 ANQGSEA. The CDR3 length is 15 residues. CDR3 in amino acids: CSVEDGLAGADTQYF. For the CDR3, the DNA is TGCAGCGTTGAAGATGGTTTAGCGGGGGCAGATACGCAGTATTTT.

This clone was observed once. The V call is TRBV4-1, the J call TRBJ2-5; a weak D match, TRBD1 (5 bases). The V end lost 0 bases, the J end lost 1 base, and 12 bases lay between the germline ends. Germline V CDR1 and CDR2: MGHRA, YSYEKL. The CDR3 has 16 residues. The CDR3 bases are TGCGCCAGCAGCCAAGATCCAGACAGCTTCCAAGAGACCCAGTACTTC. Amino acids: CASSQDPDSFQETQYF.

This rearrangement joins TRBV7-8 to TRBJ2-3; D possibly corresponds to TRBD2 (6 bases). Trimming took off 6 bases at V and 1 base at J, with 20 bases between the two ends. This CDR3 is 17 amino acids long. The germline CDR1 and CDR2 sequences are SGHVS and FQNEAQ. CDR3 sequence reads: CASSILGGAQRTDTQYF. The CDR3 region has the DNA TGTGCCAGCAGTATACTCGGGGGAGCCCAGCGCACAGATACGCAGTATTTT.

The V gene is TRBV3-1 (or the pseudogene TRBV3-2), the J gene TRBJ1-5; D call uncertain. Germline-derived CDR1 and CDR2 are LGHDT and YNNKEL (reference sequence). CDR3 length equals 13 residues. Between the trimmed V and J ends, which lost 1 base and 5 bases, there was a span of 6 bases. CDR3 loop: CASSQALYQPQHF. The DNA for the CDR3 is TGTGCCAGCAGCCAAGCTTTGTATCAGCCCCAGCATTTT.

The V and J genes are TRBV19 and TRBJ1-1; 7 bases are shared with TRBD1. The CDR3 sequence is 14 residues long. Per germline, CDR1 LNHDA and CDR2 SQIVND (reference sequence). V was pared by 5 bases and J by 5 bases, with 8 bases of the junction left unmatched. Written as DNA, the CDR3 is TGTGCCAGTAGTTACCGACAGGGACGGACTGAAGCTTTCTTT. This sequence encodes CASSYRQGRTEAFF.

This clone was picked up one time. V usage is TRBV19 and J usage is TRBJ1-1; no firm D call. The CDR3 has 13 amino acids. V dropped 5 bases and J dropped 1 base, with 8 bases sitting between them. CDR1 is LNHDA and CDR2 is SQIVND in the germline V gene (reference sequence). The CDR3 DNA sequence: TGTGCCAGTAGTGTCCCATCGAACACTGAAGCTTTCTTT. This encodes CASSVPSNTEAFF.

This chain uses TRBV7-9 with TRBJ1-4; D not resolved. CDR3 length: 15 amino acids. The germline V and J ends were trimmed by 1 base and 7 bases, with 13 bases remaining between them. The germline gives CDR1 SEHNR, CDR2 FQNEAQ (reference sequence). The DNA of the CDR3 is TGTGCCAGCAGCTTAGAGGCGCGGGGAGCTGAAAAACTGTTTTTT. Translation gives CASSLEARGAEKLFF.

The chain couples TRBV7-2 to TRBJ1-5, with 8 bases lining up with TRBD1. The CDR3 length is 16 residues. V dropped 2 bases and J dropped 3; count of bases not matched to a gene: 6. CDR1 SGHTA and CDR2 FQGNSA come from the germline V gene. The CDR3 sequence is CASSLRWTGNNQPQHF. The CDR3 nucleotides are TGTGCCAGCAGCTTAAGATGGACAGGGAACAATCAGCCCCAGCATTTT.

This rearrangement joins TRBV11-2 to TRBJ2-1; 14 bases match TRBD2. J gave up 3 bases and V 5 bases, and 12 bases lay outside the gene matches. This CDR3 has 19 amino acids. Per germline, CDR1 SGHAT and CDR2 FQNNGV. CDR3 coding DNA: TGTGCCAGCAGCAGCTCCTACGGGACTAGCGGGAGCCTCTACAATGAGCAGTTCTTC. Translated, it gives CASSSSYGTSGSLYNEQFF.

The chain links TRBV5-5 to TRBJ2-7, with TRBD2 identical over 8 bases. This CDR3 is 16 amino acids long. Trimming removed 1 base from V and 1 base from J; junction bases left unmatched: 7. Germline CDR1 is SGHKS and CDR2 is YYEKEE (reference sequence). CDR3 protein: CASSLRKRGRSYEQYV. CDR3 DNA sequence: TGTGCCAGCAGCTTGCGTAAGCGGGGGAGATCCTACGAGCAGTACGTC.

The V and J genes are TRBV3-1 (or the pseudogene TRBV3-2) and TRBJ1-5; TRBD1 agrees at 8 bases. The trim removed 1 base at V and 5 bases at J, leaving 10 bases unmatched. The CDR3 covers 17 residues. Germline-derived CDR1 and CDR2 are LGHDT and YNNKEL (reference sequence). DNA of the CDR3: TGTGCCAGCAGCCAAGCCTTCTCGGACAGGGTTGATCAGCCCCAGCATTTT. As protein: CASSQAFSDRVDQPQHF.

The V gene is TRBV15, the J gene TRBJ2-3; D remains ambiguous. Trimming removed 5 bases at V and 2 bases at J, with 17 bases between. The CDR3 has 16 amino acids. Germline-derived CDR1 and CDR2 are LNHNV and YYDKDF (reference sequence). Here the CDR3 reads CATSLPGRLNTDTQYF. The CDR3 DNA is TGTGCCACCAGCCTGCCTGGTAGACTGAACACAGATACGCAGTATTTT. Variable domain in full (rest from reference TRBV15 and TRBJ2-3): DAMVIQNPRYQVTQFGKPVTLSCSQTLNHNVMYWYQQKSSQAPKLLFHYYDKDFNNEADTPDNFQSRRPNTSFCFLDIRSPGLGDTAMYLCATSLPGRLNTDTQYFGPGTRLTVL.

As DNA, the CDR3 is TGTGCCAGCAGCCTACGACAGCACTCTGGAAACACCATATATTTT. Translating gives CASSLRQHSGNTIYF. The V call is TRBV5-8, the J call TRBJ1-3; a possible D gene is TRBD1 (5 bases). The CDR3 sequence is 15 residues long. The germline V gene encodes CDR1 SGHTS and CDR2 YDEGEE. V was shortened by 4 bases and J by 0 bases, with 11 bases between the two germline ends.

The gene calls are TRBV11-2 and TRBJ1-4; D might be TRBD1 (6 bases). Trimming shortened V by 4 bases and J by 8 bases, and 17 bases separated the two germline ends. Germline lookup yields CDR1 SGHAT and CDR2 FQNNGV. This CDR3 comprises 15 residues. The CDR3 sequence is CASSWGRIRGEKLFF. In DNA, the CDR3 is TGTGCCAGCAGCTGGGGGCGGATCCGAGGAGAAAAACTGTTTTTT.

The CDR3 sequence: CASSAGVRPRALGEKLFF. The CDR3 coding sequence is TGTGCCAGCAGTGCGGGAGTGCGTCCCAGGGCCCTTGGTGAAAAACTGTTTTTT. This chain links TRBV6-1 with TRBJ1-4; D is possibly TRBD1 (5 bases). Trimming removed 4 bases at V and 7 bases at J, with 25 bases between. CDR1 and CDR2 (germline): MNHNS, SASEGT. This CDR3 has 18 residues.

The rearrangement joins TRBV6-2 or TRBV6-3 to TRBJ1-2, with 11 nucleotides matching TRBD1. The ends lost 5 bases at V and 3 bases at J; junction bases unmatched: 2. This CDR3 is built from 14 residues. Germline V gene data show CDR1 as MNHEY and CDR2 as SVGEGT. The CDR3 DNA reads TGTGCCAGCAGTAGGACAGGGGGCGACTATGGCTACACCTTC. Protein: CASSRTGGDYGYTF.

This clone has a single count. The chain has TRBV11-3 and TRBJ2-1, with 11 bases lining up with TRBD1. The CDR3 is 16 residues long. J lost 6 bases, V lost 5 bases, and 9 bases had no gene match. Germline V gene lookup returns CDR1 SGHNT and CDR2 YENEEA. The CDR3 DNA reads TGTGCCAGCAGCCCTCGGACAGGGGGCGATAGCAATGAGCAGTTCTTC. Translation: CASSPRTGGDSNEQFF.

The genes are TRBV19 and TRBJ1-2; 9 bases align to TRBD1. The CDR3 extends over 15 amino acids. Germline assignment: CDR1 LNHDA and CDR2 SQIVND (reference sequence). Germline trimming cut 2 bases from V and 7 bases from J; bases unmatched to any gene: 8. CDR3 DNA: TGTGCCAGTAGTATAATCGGGACAGGGACTGGTGGCTACACCTTC. This codes for CASSIIGTGTGGYTF.

V usage is TRBV24-1 and J usage is TRBJ1-2; TRBD1 is a possible D gene (5 bases). There are 10 residues in the CDR3. Deletions cut 7 bases from V and 14 bases from J, with 13 bases between. CDR1 and CDR2 from the germline V gene are KGHDR and SFDVKD. CDR3: CATRERQGTF. CDR3 in DNA: TGTGCCACCAGGGAACGGCAGGGAACCTTC.

The rearrangement uses TRBV10-3 and TRBJ1-6; 7 nucleotides match TRBD1. After removal of 6 bases from V and 10 bases from J, the junction contained 9 bases not matched to a gene. Germline CDR1 reads ENHRY; CDR2 reads SYGVKD. The CDR3 consists of 14 residues. This CDR3 is CAIRGQTASSPLHF. In nucleotides, the CDR3 is TGTGCCATCAGGGGACAGACCGCGAGCTCACCCCTCCACTTT.

The rearrangement joins TRBV6-5 to TRBJ1-6; D remains unclear. The CDR3 loop spans 15 amino acids. Germline assignment: CDR1 MNHEY and CDR2 SVGAGI. Trimming took off 7 bases at V and 5 bases at J, with 15 bases between the two ends. This CDR3 reads CASTYREPNNSPLHF. DNA of the CDR3: TGTGCCAGCACCTACCGGGAGCCGAATAATTCACCCCTCCACTTT.

The V and J genes are TRBV27 and TRBJ1-2; possible D gene TRBD1, 6 bases. Germline loops: CDR1 MNHEY, CDR2 SMNVEV (reference sequence). The CDR3 totals 15 residues. V was clipped by 6 bases and J by 0 bases, with 14 bases between them. For the CDR3, the DNA is TGTGCCAGCAGGCCGACAGGAGCTACTAACTATGGCTACACCTTC. Encoded protein: CASRPTGATNYGYTF.

CDR3 sequence reads: CASSPPVRGTEAFF. CDR3 bases: TGTGCCAGCTCACCACCCGTCAGGGGGACTGAAGCTTTCTTT. V is TRBV18 and J is TRBJ1-1, with 7 nucleotides matching TRBD1. The CDR3 contains 14 residues. The germline CDR1 and CDR2 sequences are KGHSH and LQKENI. V was clipped by 0 bases and J by 5 bases; unmatched bases: 3.

V is TRBV10-2 and J is TRBJ1-5; TRBD1 aligns across 8 bases. Per the germline V gene, CDR1 is WSHSY and CDR2 is SAAADI. V trimming: 7 bases; J trimming: 4 bases; junction bases outside the gene matches: 6. This CDR3 is 14 amino acids long. CDR3 coding DNA: TGCGCCAGCAAACCAGGGGGCGGGAATCAGCCCCAGCATTTT. Protein product: CASKPGGGNQPQHF.

This chain connects TRBV5-8 to TRBJ1-4; 7 bases are shared with TRBD1. The junction had 7 bases not matched to a gene; V was cut back by 5 bases and J by 3 bases. The CDR3 totals 15 residues. Germline V gene sequence: CDR1 SGHTS, CDR2 YDEGEE. CDR3 nucleotide sequence: TGTGCCAGCAGTGGTGGAAGGGGGCCTAATGAAAAACTGTTTTTT. The encoded protein is CASSGGRGPNEKLFF.

This chain links TRBV7-3 with TRBJ2-1; the D is unclear. Germline V gene sequence: CDR1 SGHTA, CDR2 FQGTGA. Trimming removed 2 bases from V and 2 bases from J, with 13 bases in between. The CDR3 has 16 residues. The CDR3 nucleotides read TGTGCCAGCAGCTTACGTCTAGATGGCGCCTACAATGAGCAGTTCTTC. This gives the protein CASSLRLDGAYNEQFF.

This sequence joins TRBV15 and TRBJ1-1; D ambiguous. Germline values: CDR1 LNHNV, CDR2 YYDKDF (reference sequence). Trimming shortened V by 9 bases and J by 0 bases, and 11 bases separated the two germline ends. The CDR3 has 13 residues. CDR3 protein: CATASGLNTEAFF. DNA for the CDR3: TGTGCCACTGCGAGCGGGCTGAACACTGAAGCTTTCTTT.

The chain recombines TRBV9 with TRBJ2-1; TRBD2 aligns across 10 bases. The trim removed 0 bases at V and 8 bases at J, leaving 8 bases unmatched. Germline CDR1 is SGDLS and CDR2 is YYNGEE. This CDR3 is built from 16 residues. CDR3 nucleotide sequence: TGTGCCAGCAGCGTAGCCCTAGCGGGAGAAGACGATGAGCAGTTCTTC. It yields the protein CASSVALAGEDDEQFF.

The genes are TRBV10-3 and TRBJ1-1; TRBD1 matches 8 bases. Germline V CDR1 and CDR2: ENHRY, SYGVKD. This CDR3 is 16 amino acids long. V gave up 3 bases and J gave up 1 base; unmatched junction bases: 7. CDR3 amino acids: CAISEIRGTGNTEAFF. As DNA, the CDR3 is TGTGCCATCAGTGAAATTAGGGGGACAGGGAACACTGAAGCTTTCTTT.